The next 15 T cell receptor beta chains were all read from a single sample in a study of T cell repertoires in cytomegalovirus infection (dated by TCRdb to the late 2010s). TCRdb lists the instrument as Illumina HiSeq 1500. In-frame beta chains were kept once TCRdb had trimmed the public reads at Q25 with fastp and called clones with MiXCR. Each entry merges the rows of one CDR3 protein and shows their most common DNA and genes. The sample table holds 400,000 or so distinct CDR3 sequences, of which 15% to 20% were seen once. The ten largest clones represent 7.5% to 9% of the sample. Source material: PBMCs. All receptors come from a human donor in good health (CMV status not recorded). Some clones in this sample may be carry-over from other donors' samples.

This clonotype was found a few times. The chain joins TRBV10-3 to TRBJ2-3, with TRBD2 as a possible D gene (5 bases). The germline gives CDR1 ENHRY, CDR2 SYGVKD. Trimming stripped 3 bases from V and 2 bases from J, with 9 bases between. This CDR3 has 14 residues. The CDR3: CAISERGDTDTQYF. The CDR3 bases are TGTGCCATCAGTGAACGGGGAGACACAGATACGCAGTATTTT.

Ten or more counts support this clonotype. CDR3 in DNA: TGTGCCAGCAGCCGAGGACTAGCGGGAGGTGAAGAGACCCAGTACTTC. Amino acid sequence: CASSRGLAGGEETQYF. This rearrangement joins TRBV7-2 to TRBJ2-5; 14 bases are shared with TRBD2. The J segment lost 3 bases and the V segment lost 5 bases, leaving 5 bases of the junction unmatched. This CDR3 is built from 16 residues. The germline V gene encodes CDR1 SGHTA and CDR2 FQGNSA. Together with reference TRBV7-2 and TRBJ2-5, the CDR3 gives the full variable domain: GAGVSQSPSNKVTEKGKDVELRCDPISGHTALYWYRQSLGQGLEFLIYFQGNSAPDKSGLPSDRFSAERTGGSVSTLTIQRTQQEDSAVYLCASSRGLAGGEETQYFGPGTRLLVL.

This rearrangement joins TRBV11-1 to TRBJ2-7, with a tentative D call TRBD2 (6 bases). With 8 bases removed from V and 7 bases from J, the gap between germline ends came to 15 bases. The CDR3 consists of 12 residues. Germline CDR1 reads SGHAT; CDR2 reads FQDESV (reference sequence). The CDR3 sequence: CASSGTGKEQYF. The CDR3, as DNA: TGTGCCAGCTCCGGGACTGGAAAGGAGCAGTACTTC. Complete variable domain (other parts from reference TRBV11-1 and TRBJ2-7): EAEVAQSPRYKITEKSQAVAFWCDPISGHATLYWYRQILGQGPELLVQFQDESVVDDSQLPKDRFSAERLKGVDSTLKIQPAELGDSAMYLCASSGTGKEQYFGPGTRLTVT.

This clonotype has just a few counts. V and J are TRBV11-2 and TRBJ1-4, with D possibly being TRBD1 (6 bases). Germline CDR1 SGHAT, CDR2 FQNNGV. The germline V and J ends were trimmed by 5 bases and 8 bases, with 15 bases remaining between them. The CDR3 runs to 14 residues. The CDR3 here is CASSEEGGQEKLFF. The CDR3 DNA reads TGTGCCAGCAGCGAAGAGGGGGGGCAGGAAAAACTGTTTTTT.

With regard to this clonotype: At one of its ends the junction is not consistent with the germline gene, which may arise from a read error. V usage is TRBV12-3 or TRBV12-4 and J usage is TRBJ2-5; weak D call: TRBD1 (6 bases). This CDR3 has 13 amino acids. The CDR3 sequence: CASNLAGVETQYF. CDR3 nucleotides: TGTGCCAGCAATTTAGCAGGGGTCGAGACCCAGTACTTC.

The chain combines TRBV18 with TRBJ2-5; D may be TRBD2 (6 bases). The CDR3 is 14 residues long. The germline V gene has CDR1 KGHSH and CDR2 LQKENI. V shed 3 bases and J shed 6 bases, with 14 bases lying between them. The CDR3, as DNA: TGTGCCAGCTCACCGACGGGGGACTTGAAGACCCAGTACTTC. It translates to CASSPTGDLKTQYF.

This clonotype was found many times. The rearrangement uses TRBV7-2 and TRBJ1-5, with TRBD1 matching 7 bases. V was clipped by 4 bases and J by 5 bases; unmatched bases: 8. The CDR3 runs 15 residues. Germline-derived CDR1 and CDR2 are SGHTA and FQGNSA. CDR3 nucleotides: TGTGCCAGCAGCTGGGCCTACAGGGGACATCAGCCCCAGCATTTT. Amino acid sequence: CASSWAYRGHQPQHF.

A single count supports this clonotype. The chain links TRBV6-6 to TRBJ2-5, with D perhaps matching TRBD1 or TRBD2 (7 bases each). The germline V gene has CDR1 MNHNY and CDR2 SVGAGI (reference sequence). The CDR3 is 18 residues long. V lost 4 bases and J 0 bases, leaving 21 bases between the germline ends. CDR3 coding DNA: TGTGCCAGCAGTTCAGGGGGGGAAGGCCCTCCGTACCAAGAGACCCAGTACTTC. Translated, it gives CASSSGGEGPPYQETQYF.

V is TRBV5-4 and J is TRBJ2-1; D is undetermined. Germline V gene lookup returns CDR1 SGHNT and CDR2 YYREEE (reference sequence). V lost 2 bases and J 6 bases, leaving 15 bases between the germline ends. There are 15 residues in the CDR3. The CDR3: CASSLSGRLRNEQFF. DNA of the CDR3: TGTGCCAGCAGCTTATCGGGCCGTCTCCGCAATGAGCAGTTCTTC.

This clonotype was observed a few times. This chain links TRBV5-5 with TRBJ2-3; the D gene is possibly TRBD2 (5 bases). The CDR3 has 15 amino acids. Germline V gene data show CDR1 as SGHKS and CDR2 as YYEKEE (reference sequence). The V end lost 3 bases, the J end lost 4 bases, and 15 bases lay between the germline ends. CDR3 loop: CASSSSGYVADTQYF. The CDR3, as DNA: TGTGCCAGCAGCTCATCGGGGTACGTGGCAGATACGCAGTATTTT.

The V call is TRBV12-3 or TRBV12-4, the J call TRBJ2-7; TRBD2 matches 9 bases. CDR3 length equals 14 residues. V shed 6 bases, J shed 3 bases, and the junction held 6 bases outside the gene matches. The CDR3 bases are TGTGCCAGCAGCTTGCGGGGGGGATTCTACGAGCAGTACTTC. Its protein is CASSLRGGFYEQYF.

This clonotype was seen repeatedly, ten times or more. V usage is TRBV12-3 or TRBV12-4 and J usage is TRBJ2-3; no clear D. Trimming removed 7 bases from V and 0 bases from J, with 11 bases in between. The CDR3 is made up of 14 amino acids. The DNA of the CDR3 is TGTGCCAGCACCCGGGTAGGGAGCACAGATACGCAGTATTTT. It translates to CASTRVGSTDTQYF.

This clonotype was counted between two and nine times. V gene TRBV7-9 combines with J gene TRBJ1-1; D call uncertain. The germline CDR1 and CDR2 sequences are SEHNR and FQNEAQ (reference sequence). Deletions cut 2 bases from V and 4 bases from J, with 14 bases between. The CDR3 runs 15 residues. CDR3 sequence reads: CASSLITSSTTEAFF. As DNA, the CDR3 is TGTGCCAGCAGCTTAATTACGTCTTCGACCACTGAAGCTTTCTTT.

V usage is TRBV29-1 and J usage is TRBJ2-1; 8 positions agree with TRBD2. The CDR3 consists of 17 residues. V was clipped by 4 bases and J by 4 bases; unmatched bases: 15. Per germline, CDR1 SQVTM and CDR2 ANQGSEA. This chain's CDR3 is CSVVWLPSGLSYNEQFF. The CDR3 coding sequence is TGCAGCGTTGTGTGGCTTCCTAGCGGGTTGAGTTACAATGAGCAGTTCTTC.

This clonotype has more than one count but fewer than ten. The rearrangement joins TRBV5-4 to TRBJ2-1; TRBD2 is a possible D gene (6 bases). Trimming pared 4 bases from V and 2 bases from J, leaving 10 bases between. The CDR3 consists of 14 residues. Germline V gene data show CDR1 as SGHNT and CDR2 as YYREEE (reference sequence). DNA for the CDR3: TGTGCCAGCAGCGGACGGACTACCTACAATGAGCAGTTCTTC. Residues: CASSGRTTYNEQFF.